Listed here are 11 T cell receptor beta chains from one sample, sequenced in a study of beta chain features in type 1 diabetes. Reverse transcribing all isolated RNA meant expressed TCRB transcripts were sequenced. Sequencing used immunoSEQ multiplex PCR; TCRdb keeps in-frame clones, though not all of them. The sample has 120,000 to 150,000 clones; about 10% are singletons. Sequenced material: naive CD4+ T cells from blood. The receptor set was obtained from a man younger than 35 in good health.

This clone appeared a few times. The gene calls are TRBV27 and TRBJ1-2, with TRBD1 identical over 8 bases. CDR1 MNHEY and CDR2 SMNVEV come from the germline V gene (reference sequence). V dropped 5 bases and J dropped 4; count of bases not matched to a gene: 3. This CDR3 has 13 residues. The CDR3 DNA sequence: TGTGCCAGCAGTGAGGACAGGGTCTATGGCTACACCTTC. Translated, it gives CASSEDRVYGYTF.

Notes on this clone: The same CDR3 is also encoded by other DNA sequences in this sample. J is TRBJ2-5 and V is TRBV7-2, with 9 bases fitting TRBD1. The CDR3 contains 13 residues. Germline V gene lookup returns CDR1 SGHTA and CDR2 FQGNSA. Trimming at V came to 4 bases and at J to 5 bases, leaving 2 bases not matched to a gene. The CDR3 DNA reads TGTGCCAGCAGCTCGGACAGGGGCGAGACCCAGTACTTC. Amino acid sequence: CASSSDRGETQYF.

This clone occurred a few times. The genes are TRBV19 and TRBJ2-7; 8 bases map to TRBD1. This CDR3 is 16 amino acids long. After removal of 5 bases from V and 1 base from J, the junction contained 10 bases not matched to a gene. Germline CDR1 LNHDA, CDR2 SQIVND (reference sequence). The CDR3 region has the DNA TGTGCCAGTAGTCTTGGAGGACAGGGTTGGTCCTACGAGCAGTACTTC. Amino acids: CASSLGGQGWSYEQYF.

This clone was counted a few times. V is TRBV7-2 and J is TRBJ2-5, with TRBD1 matching over 9 bases. The end of the DNA is better explained by TRBJ2-7, so the J call may be wrong. CDR1 SGHTA and CDR2 FQGNSA come from the germline V gene. The CDR3 is 14 amino acids. The CDR3 bases are TGTGCCAGCAGCTCACCCGGGACAGGGTTCGAGCAGTACTTC. Protein product: CASSSPGTGFEQYF.

This clone was recorded a few times. The V and J genes are TRBV7-6 and TRBJ1-5; 12 bases map to TRBD1. Losses at the gene ends were 5 bases for V and 3 bases for J; bases not matched to a gene: 5. This CDR3 spans 16 amino acids. CDR1 and CDR2 from the germline V gene are SGHVS and FNYEAQ. The CDR3, as DNA: TGTGCCAGCAGCCCCGGGACAGGGGGCCTCAATCAGCCCCAGCATTTT. This codes for CASSPGTGGLNQPQHF.

V usage is TRBV19 and J usage is TRBJ1-5; TRBD1 aligns across 7 bases. The length of the CDR3 is 14 residues. CDR1 and CDR2 (germline): LNHDA, SQIVND (reference sequence). The V gene end was trimmed by 6 bases and the J gene end by 5 bases; junction bases not matched to a gene: 7. DNA for the CDR3: TGTGCCAGTAGAAGGGACAGATATGATCAGCCCCAGCATTTT. Protein sequence: CASRRDRYDQPQHF.

The chain uses TRBV2 and TRBJ1-2, with 11 nucleotides matching TRBD1. V shed 8 bases and J 4 bases; nucleotides not matched to a gene: 9. This CDR3 contains 15 residues. From germline, CDR1 is SNHLY and CDR2 FYNNEI. The CDR3 DNA follows: TGTGCCAGCGAATCCGGGACAGGGGGAGCCTATGGCTACACCTTC. It translates to CASESGTGGAYGYTF.

This clone was counted only a few times. Other DNA variants within this sample encode the same CDR3. The chain joins TRBV5-1 to TRBJ2-2; TRBD2 matches at 10 bases. Germline-derived CDR1 and CDR2 are SGHRS and YFSETQ. This CDR3 has 15 residues. With V trimmed by 3 bases and J by 4 bases, 3 bases remained unmatched. CDR3 DNA sequence: TGCGCCAGCAGCTCATTAGCGGGGGGCACCGGGGAGCTGTTTTTT. It is translated as CASSSLAGGTGELFF.

The gene calls are TRBV5-4 and TRBJ1-4; 8 nucleotides agree with TRBD1. The CDR3 has 14 amino acids. The germline gives CDR1 SGHNT, CDR2 YYREEE (reference sequence). V was clipped by 4 bases and J by 6 bases; unmatched bases: 5. CDR3 sequence reads: CASSLDRGYEKLFF. DNA of the CDR3: TGTGCCAGCAGCCTAGACAGGGGTTATGAAAAACTGTTTTTT. The full variable domain, with the rest looked up from reference TRBV5-4 and TRBJ1-4, is ETGVTQSPTHLIKTRGQQVTLRCSSQSGHNTVSWYQQALGQGPQFIFQYYREEENGRGNFPPRFSGLQFPNYSSELNVNALELDDSALYLCASSLDRGYEKLFFGSGTQLSVL.

This clone was recorded a few times. V is TRBV7-9 and J is TRBJ2-7; 11 positions agree with TRBD1. This CDR3 is 17 amino acids long. Germline assignment: CDR1 SEHNR and CDR2 FQNEAQ (reference sequence). Unmatched junction bases numbered 12, after V lost 5 bases and J lost 3 bases. CDR3 DNA: TGTGCCAGCAGCCCCATCGGGGACAGGGGGGTCGTCTACGAGCAGTACTTC. It specifies CASSPIGDRGVVYEQYF.

The V call is TRBV7-2, the J call TRBJ2-3; D is perhaps TRBD1 (5 bases). Deletions cut 7 bases from V and 5 bases from J, with 16 bases between. Per the germline V gene, CDR1 is SGHTA and CDR2 is FQGNSA. The CDR3 is made up of 14 amino acids. CDR3 loop: CASTTIQGKDTQYF. CDR3 nucleotides: TGTGCCAGCACCACGATCCAGGGCAAAGATACGCAGTATTTT.